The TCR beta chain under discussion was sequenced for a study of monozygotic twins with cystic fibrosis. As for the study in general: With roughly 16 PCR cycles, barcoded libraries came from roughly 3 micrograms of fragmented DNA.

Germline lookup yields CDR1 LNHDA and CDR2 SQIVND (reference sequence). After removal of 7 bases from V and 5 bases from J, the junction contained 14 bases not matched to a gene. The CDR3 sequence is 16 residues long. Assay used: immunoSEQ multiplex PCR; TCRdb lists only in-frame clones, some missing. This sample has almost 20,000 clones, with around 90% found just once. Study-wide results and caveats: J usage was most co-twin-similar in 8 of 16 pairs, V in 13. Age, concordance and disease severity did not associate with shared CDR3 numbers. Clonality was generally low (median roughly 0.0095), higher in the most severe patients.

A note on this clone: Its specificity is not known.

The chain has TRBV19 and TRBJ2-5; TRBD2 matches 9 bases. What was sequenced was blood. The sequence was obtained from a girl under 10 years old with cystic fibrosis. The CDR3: CASKAGRGGTSETQYF. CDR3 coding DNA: TGTGCCAGTAAGGCAGGTCGGGGAGGGACTAGCGAGACCCAGTACTTC.